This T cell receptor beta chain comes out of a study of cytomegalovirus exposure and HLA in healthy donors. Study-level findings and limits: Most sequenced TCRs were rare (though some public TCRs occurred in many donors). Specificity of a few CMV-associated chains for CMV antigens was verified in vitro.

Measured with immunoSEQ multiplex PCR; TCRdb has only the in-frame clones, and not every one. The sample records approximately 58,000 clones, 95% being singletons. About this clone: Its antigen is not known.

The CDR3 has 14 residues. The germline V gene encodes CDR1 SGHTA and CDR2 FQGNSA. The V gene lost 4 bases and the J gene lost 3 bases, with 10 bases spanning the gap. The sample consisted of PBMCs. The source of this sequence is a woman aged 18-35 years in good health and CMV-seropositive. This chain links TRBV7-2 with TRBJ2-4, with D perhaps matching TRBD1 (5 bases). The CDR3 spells CASSSREVKNIQYF. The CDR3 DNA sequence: TGTGCCAGCAGCTCCAGGGAAGTCAAAAACATTCAGTACTTC.